Below are 32 T cell receptor beta chains sequenced from a single sample in a study of beta chain features in type 1 diabetes. Isolated RNA was reverse transcribed in full, so expressed TCRB transcripts were sequenced. Using immunoSEQ multiplex PCR, the repertoire was profiled, and TCRdb retains in-frame clones only, with some absent. The sample lists under 450,000 clones, approximately 15% occurring once. The material sequenced was naive CD4+ T cells from blood. Every receptor here comes from a man aged 25-40 years in good health.

This clone has a handful of counts. The chain combines TRBV12-5 with TRBJ2-3; no reliable D call. V shed 6 bases and J shed 0 bases, with 7 bases lying between them. CDR3 length: 13 residues. Germline CDR1 is LGHNT and CDR2 is FRNRAP. Here the CDR3 reads CASGALSTDTQYF. The CDR3 nucleotides are TGTGCTAGTGGAGCCTTGAGCACAGATACGCAGTATTTT.

The V gene is TRBV7-9, the J gene TRBJ2-1; D gene unclear. The germline CDR1 and CDR2 sequences are SEHNR and FQNEAQ (reference sequence). This CDR3 contains 15 residues. V lost 4 bases, J lost 5 bases, and 15 bases lay in between. CDR3 protein: CASSSLGTAHNEQFF. CDR3 bases: TGTGCCAGCAGCTCACTCGGTACTGCCCACAATGAGCAGTTCTTC. Combining the CDR3 with reference TRBV7-9 and TRBJ2-1 gives the whole variable domain DTGVSQNPRHKITKRGQNVTFRCDPISEHNRLYWYRQTLGQGPEFLTYFQNEAQLEKSRLLSDRFSAERPKGSFSTLEIQRTEQGDSAMYLCASSSLGTAHNEQFFGPGTRLTVL.

Remarks on this clone: At the DNA level, this CDR3 is encoded by other sequences in the same sample as well. This chain connects TRBV7-9 to TRBJ1-6; D uncertain. CDR1 is SEHNR and CDR2 is FQNEAQ in the germline V gene (reference sequence). The CDR3 runs 15 residues. The V end was cut by 3 bases, the J end by 0 bases, with 6 bases between. The CDR3 DNA sequence: TGTGCCAGCAGCTTGGGGAGCTCCTATAATTCACCCCTCCACTTT. This codes for CASSLGSSYNSPLHF.

This clone was observed a few times. The V and J genes are TRBV11-2 and TRBJ2-1, with 8 bases lining up with TRBD1. The ends lost 5 bases at V and 4 bases at J; junction bases unmatched: 10. The CDR3 length is 16 residues. Per germline, CDR1 SGHAT and CDR2 FQNNGV. CDR3 DNA: TGTGCCAGCAGCCAACACCGGGACAGGTCTTACAATGAGCAGTTCTTC. Translated, it gives CASSQHRDRSYNEQFF.

This clone was observed a few times. The rearrangement joins TRBV9 to TRBJ2-7, with D possibly TRBD1 on 5 matching bases. CDR3 length equals 13 residues. V shed 3 bases and J shed 2 bases, with 9 bases lying between them. From germline, CDR1 is SGDLS and CDR2 YYNGEE. The CDR3 DNA sequence: TGTGCCAGCAGCGGGCAGGGAACCTACGAGCAGTACTTC. It yields the protein CASSGQGTYEQYF.

This clone was picked up a small number of times. V and J are TRBV30 and TRBJ1-2; D is possibly TRBD1 (6 bases). V lost 0 bases to trimming and J lost 5 bases, with 10 bases between them. CDR1 and CDR2 from the germline V gene are GTSNPN and SVGIG (reference sequence). This CDR3 region has 13 residues. The CDR3 DNA reads as TGTGCCTGGAGTGTATCGGGGGCTTATGGCTACACCTTC. Translation gives CAWSVSGAYGYTF.

The CDR3 DNA reads TGTGCCATCAGCAGGGACAGGGGGCGGGAGACCCAGTACTTC. Translating gives CAISRDRGRETQYF. V is TRBV10-3 and J is TRBJ2-5; 12 positions agree with TRBD1. Germline V gene lookup returns CDR1 ENHRY and CDR2 SYGVKD. This CDR3 contains 14 residues. J lost 5 bases, V lost 6 bases, and 4 bases had no gene match.

This rearrangement joins TRBV4-3 to TRBJ2-4, with D tentatively TRBD2 (5 bases). CDR3 length: 16 residues. V gave up 8 bases and J gave up 0 bases, with 17 bases separating them. In germline, CDR1 is LGHNA, CDR2 YSLEER. The CDR3 reads CASYESPGIAKNIQYF. The CDR3 coding sequence is TGCGCCAGCTACGAAAGTCCGGGAATAGCCAAAAACATTCAGTACTTC.

This clone has just a few counts. This sequence joins TRBV7-9 and TRBJ1-4, with 9 bases identical to TRBD1. This CDR3 region has 14 residues. In germline, CDR1 is SEHNR, CDR2 FQNEAQ (reference sequence). V lost 5 bases and J lost 14; bases outside the gene matches: 12. CDR3 amino acids: CASSLGQGTVDLFF. Here the CDR3 DNA reads TGTGCCAGCAGCCTAGGACAGGGGACCGTCGACCTGTTTTTT.

This clone was detected only a few times. The J gene is TRBJ2-3, the V gene TRBV2; weak D call: TRBD2 (7 bases). In germline, CDR1 is SNHLY, CDR2 FYNNEI. CDR3 length: 13 amino acids. The V end lost 4 bases, the J end lost 6 bases, and 11 bases lay between the germline ends. The CDR3 region is CASSVQGGDTQYF. The CDR3 coding sequence is TGTGCCAGCAGTGTACAGGGAGGGGATACGCAGTATTTT.

This clone was observed a handful of times. The rearrangement joins TRBV9 to TRBJ2-1; D call uncertain. The length of the CDR3 is 15 residues. V was trimmed by 3 bases and J by 0 bases, leaving 10 bases between them. Germline V gene sequence: CDR1 SGDLS, CDR2 YYNGEE. CDR3 amino acids: CASSAQVYSYNEQFF. The CDR3 nucleotides are TGTGCCAGCAGCGCCCAGGTCTACTCCTACAATGAGCAGTTCTTC. Based on the CDR3 plus reference TRBV9 and TRBJ2-1, the full variable domain is DSGVTQTPKHLITATGQRVTLRCSPRSGDLSVYWYQQSLDQGLQFLIQYYNGEERAKGNILERFSAQQFPDLHSELNLSSLELGDSALYFCASSAQVYSYNEQFFGPGTRLTVL.

The chain joins TRBV2 to TRBJ1-4, with D possibly matching TRBD1 (5 bases). The germline CDR1 and CDR2 sequences are SNHLY and FYNNEI. This CDR3 has 14 amino acids. Trimming left V 4 bases short and J 3 bases short, with 9 bases between. The CDR3 DNA reads TGTGCCAGCAGTGTCCAGGGTTCTAATGAAAAACTGTTTTTT. It translates to CASSVQGSNEKLFF.

The chain recombines TRBV5-1 with TRBJ1-3; maybe TRBD1 (5 bases). Looked up from germline, CDR1 is SGHRS and CDR2 is YFSETQ. CDR3 size: 15 residues. Trimming removed 5 bases at V and 0 bases at J, with 12 bases between. In DNA, the CDR3 is TGCGCCAGCAGTCGGGACCTTTCCTCTGGAAACACCATATATTTT. It translates to CASSRDLSSGNTIYF.

The chain uses TRBV29-1 and TRBJ2-3, with 8 bases that match TRBD2. The germline gives CDR1 SQVTM, CDR2 ANQGSEA. V lost 5 bases and J lost 3; bases outside the gene matches: 16. The CDR3 loop spans 17 amino acids. This CDR3 reads CSVNGFSAGGLTDTQYF. The CDR3 nucleotides read TGCAGCGTTAATGGGTTCTCCGCGGGGGGCCTTACAGATACGCAGTATTTT.

The genes are TRBV9 and TRBJ1-2; D remains ambiguous. Between the trimmed V and J ends, which lost 0 bases and 10 bases, there was a span of 13 bases. CDR1 is SGDLS, CDR2 YYNGEE, per germline. The CDR3 sequence is 13 residues long. The CDR3 sequence is CASSVVGGRDYTF. DNA for the CDR3: TGTGCCAGCAGCGTAGTTGGCGGGAGAGACTACACCTTC. The whole variable domain, remainder taken from reference TRBV9 and TRBJ1-2, is DSGVTQTPKHLITATGQRVTLRCSPRSGDLSVYWYQQSLDQGLQFLIQYYNGEERAKGNILERFSAQQFPDLHSELNLSSLELGDSALYFCASSVVGGRDYTFGSGTRLTVV.

This clone was seen a handful of times. The V call is TRBV7-6, the J call TRBJ2-3; 10 bases agree with TRBD2. CDR1 and CDR2 (germline): SGHVS, FNYEAQ. Losses at the gene ends were 2 bases for V and 1 base for J; bases not matched to a gene: 3. The CDR3 has 16 residues. The CDR3 loop reads CASSLITSGGTDTQYF. The CDR3, as DNA: TGTGCCAGCAGCTTAATCACTAGCGGGGGCACAGATACGCAGTATTTT.

The chain uses TRBV7-2 and TRBJ2-6; possible D gene TRBD1, 5 bases. V dropped 5 bases and J dropped 2 bases, with 13 bases sitting between them. The CDR3 extends over 16 amino acids. CDR1 and CDR2 (germline): SGHTA, FQGNSA. The CDR3, as DNA: TGTGCCAGCAGCGCTCCAGGGCCGACTGGGGCCAACGTCCTGACTTTC. Translating it yields CASSAPGPTGANVLTF.

This clone was counted only a few times. The chain is built from TRBV9 and TRBJ1-3; possible D gene TRBD1, 5 bases. The ends were cut back, 4 bases at V and 7 bases at J, with 9 bases in the middle. This CDR3 comprises 12 residues. Germline CDR1 is SGDLS and CDR2 is YYNGEE. CDR3 nucleotides: TGTGCCAGCAGCCAGGGAGGCAACACCATATATTTT. It codes for CASSQGGNTIYF.

The table lists this clone with a few counts. The chain couples TRBV10-3 to TRBJ2-3; TRBD1 matches at 7 bases. The CDR3 consists of 16 residues. V was pared by 2 bases and J by 1 base, with 6 bases of the junction left unmatched. Looked up from germline, CDR1 is ENHRY and CDR2 is SYGVKD. CDR3 protein: CAISEAKGARTDTQYF. DNA of the CDR3: TGTGCCATCAGTGAGGCTAAGGGGGCCCGCACAGATACGCAGTATTTT.

This clone came up a few times. The V call is TRBV7-2, the J call TRBJ2-1; no clear D. The V end was cut by 7 bases, the J end by 6 bases, with 16 bases between. Germline V lookup: CDR1 SGHTA, CDR2 FQGNSA. The CDR3 contains 14 residues. This chain's CDR3 is CASTPGEVPNEQFF. For the CDR3, the DNA is TGTGCCAGCACCCCCGGAGAGGTACCCAATGAGCAGTTCTTC.

The chain couples TRBV9 to TRBJ2-7; 7 bases fit TRBD1. This CDR3 spans 14 amino acids. V lost 4 bases to trimming and J lost 5 bases; unmatched junction nucleotides: 9. Germline assignment: CDR1 SGDLS and CDR2 YYNGEE. The CDR3 loop reads CASSPMTGTHEQYF. The DNA for the CDR3 is TGTGCCAGCAGCCCAATGACAGGGACCCACGAGCAGTACTTC. The whole variable domain, filled in from reference TRBV9 and TRBJ2-7, reads DSGVTQTPKHLITATGQRVTLRCSPRSGDLSVYWYQQSLDQGLQFLIQYYNGEERAKGNILERFSAQQFPDLHSELNLSSLELGDSALYFCASSPMTGTHEQYFGPGTRLTVT.

This clone turned up a few times. The same CDR3 also results from other DNA sequences found in this sample. The chain couples TRBV28 to TRBJ2-7; D remains ambiguous. The germline V and J ends were trimmed by 2 bases and 4 bases, with 3 bases remaining between them. The CDR3 has 11 amino acids. Germline assignment: CDR1 MDHEN and CDR2 SYDVKM. CDR3 in DNA: TGTGCCAGCAGTTTACGTTACGAGCAGTACTTC. It codes for CASSLRYEQYF.

The rearrangement joins TRBV7-2 to TRBJ2-7; D is possibly TRBD2 (5 bases). The CDR3 extends over 15 amino acids. Germline values: CDR1 SGHTA, CDR2 FQGNSA. V lost 5 bases and J lost 0, with 14 bases in between. The CDR3 coding sequence is TGTGCCAGCAGCCCCTCGGGAACCATCTCCTACGAGCAGTACTTC. As protein: CASSPSGTISYEQYF.

This clone appeared a few times. J is TRBJ1-1 and V is TRBV19; TRBD1 matches 7 bases. Germline CDR1 LNHDA, CDR2 SQIVND (reference sequence). This CDR3 is 15 amino acids long. The V gene end was trimmed by 4 bases and the J gene end by 5 bases; junction bases not matched to a gene: 10. The CDR3 DNA is TGTGCCAGTAGTACCCGACAGGGTATGGGGACTGAAGCTTTCTTT. It is translated as CASSTRQGMGTEAFF.

V and J are TRBV5-1 and TRBJ1-3, with D perhaps TRBD1 (6 bases). V dropped 5 bases and J dropped 0 bases, with 12 bases sitting between them. This CDR3 region has 15 residues. Germline CDR1 and CDR2: SGHRS and YFSETQ. The CDR3 region has the DNA TGCGCCAGCAGTCGCAACAGGGACTCTGGAAACACCATATATTTT. It specifies CASSRNRDSGNTIYF.

This sequence joins TRBV6-1 and TRBJ2-2; D gene uncertain. The germline V gene has CDR1 MNHNS and CDR2 SASEGT. Trimming stripped 6 bases from V and 7 bases from J, with 9 bases between. The length of the CDR3 is 12 residues. The CDR3 protein is CASSPVVGELFF. CDR3 DNA sequence: TGTGCCAGCAGCCCCGTTGTCGGGGAGCTGTTTTTT.

In its sample, this clone was seen a few times. The chain is built from TRBV6-6 and TRBJ1-6; 9 bases agree with TRBD1. The V gene end was trimmed by 3 bases and the J gene end by 8 bases; junction bases not matched to a gene: 2. The CDR3 sequence is 14 residues long. The V gene's germline CDR1 is MNHNY and CDR2 SVGAGI (reference sequence). CDR3 nucleotides: TGTGCCAGCAGTTATAGGACAGGGGATTCACCCCTCCACTTT. The encoded protein is CASSYRTGDSPLHF.

This clone was counted a few times. This rearrangement joins TRBV7-9 to TRBJ1-2, with D possibly matching TRBD1 (6 bases). From germline, CDR1 is SEHNR and CDR2 FQNEAQ (reference sequence). The V end lost 5 bases, the J end lost 2 bases, and 9 bases lay between the germline ends. This CDR3 has 13 residues. DNA for the CDR3: TGTGCCAGCAGCAAGGACAGAAACTATGGCTACACCTTC. This gives the protein CASSKDRNYGYTF.

This sequence joins TRBV7-9 and TRBJ2-7, with unresolved D. The CDR3 length is 15 residues. Deletions cut 0 bases from V and 0 bases from J, with 9 bases between. Looked up from germline, CDR1 is SEHNR and CDR2 is FQNEAQ (reference sequence). The CDR3 nucleotides read TGTGCCAGCAGCTTAGCTGGGGATTACTCCTACGAGCAGTACTTC. The encoded protein is CASSLAGDYSYEQYF.

The chain uses TRBV29-1 and TRBJ2-3, with 10 nucleotides matching TRBD2. The CDR3 has 18 residues. Germline assignment: CDR1 SQVTM and CDR2 ANQGSEA. J was trimmed by 1 base and V by 7 bases; bases with no gene match: 17. The CDR3 loop reads CSARTASSGSLRTDTQYF. The CDR3 nucleotides are TGCAGCGCCCGAACGGCGTCTAGCGGGAGTTTACGCACAGATACGCAGTATTTT.

The chain carries TRBV6-5 and TRBJ1-3, with TRBD1 as a possible D gene (5 bases). Germline CDR1 reads MNHEY; CDR2 reads SVGAGI. The CDR3 contains 15 residues. The V gene lost 6 bases and the J gene lost 0 bases, with 12 bases spanning the gap. The CDR3 DNA sequence: TGTGCCAGCAGCCAGGGACCGATCTCTGGAAACACCATATATTTT. Translation: CASSQGPISGNTIYF.

The rearrangement uses TRBV25-1 and TRBJ1-5; TRBD1 is a possible D gene (5 bases). The germline CDR1 and CDR2 sequences are MGHDK and SYGVNS. Trimming left V 2 bases short and J 5 bases short, with 10 bases between. The CDR3 spans 14 residues. The CDR3 bases are TGTGCCAGCAGTGAAGGGGGGATGTATCAGCCCCAGCATTTT. Protein sequence: CASSEGGMYQPQHF.